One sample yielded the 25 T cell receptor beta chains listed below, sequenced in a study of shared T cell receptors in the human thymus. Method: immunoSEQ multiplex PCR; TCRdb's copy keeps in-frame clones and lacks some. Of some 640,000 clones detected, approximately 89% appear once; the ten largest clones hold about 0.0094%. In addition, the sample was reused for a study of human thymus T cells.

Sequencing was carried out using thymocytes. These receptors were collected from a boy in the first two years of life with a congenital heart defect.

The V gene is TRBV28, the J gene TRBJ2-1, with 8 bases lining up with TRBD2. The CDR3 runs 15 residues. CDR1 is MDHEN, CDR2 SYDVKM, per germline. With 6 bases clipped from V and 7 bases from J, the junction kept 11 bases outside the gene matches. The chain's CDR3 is CASRRKREKLNEQFF. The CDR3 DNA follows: TGTGCCAGCAGAAGAAAGCGGGAGAAGTTAAATGAGCAGTTCTTC.

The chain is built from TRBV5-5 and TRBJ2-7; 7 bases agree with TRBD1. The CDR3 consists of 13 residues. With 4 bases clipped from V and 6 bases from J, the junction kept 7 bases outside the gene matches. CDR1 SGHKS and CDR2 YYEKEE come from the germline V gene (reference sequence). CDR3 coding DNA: TGTGCCAGCAGCCTGGGACAGTTGTTCGAGCAGTACTTC. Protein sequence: CASSLGQLFEQYF.

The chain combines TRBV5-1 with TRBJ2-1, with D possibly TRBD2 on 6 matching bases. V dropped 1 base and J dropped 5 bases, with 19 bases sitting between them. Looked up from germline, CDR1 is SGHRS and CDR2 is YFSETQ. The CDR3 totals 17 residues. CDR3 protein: CASSLSIPLAFDNEQFF. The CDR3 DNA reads TGCGCCAGCAGCTTGTCCATCCCCCTAGCGTTCGACAATGAGCAGTTCTTC.

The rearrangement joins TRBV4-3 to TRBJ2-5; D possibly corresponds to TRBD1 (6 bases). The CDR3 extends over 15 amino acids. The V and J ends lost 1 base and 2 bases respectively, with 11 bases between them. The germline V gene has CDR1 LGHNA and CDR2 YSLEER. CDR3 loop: CASSQVRTEQETQYF. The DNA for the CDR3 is TGCGCCAGCAGCCAAGTTCGGACAGAGCAAGAGACCCAGTACTTC.

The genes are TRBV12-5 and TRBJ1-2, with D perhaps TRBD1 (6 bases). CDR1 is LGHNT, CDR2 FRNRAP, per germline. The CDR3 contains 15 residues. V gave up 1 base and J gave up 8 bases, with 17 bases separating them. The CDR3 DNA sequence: TGTGCTAGTGGTTTGGACCCGGGACACTTTAGCGGCTACACCTTC. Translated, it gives CASGLDPGHFSGYTF. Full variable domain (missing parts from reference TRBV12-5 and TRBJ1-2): DARVTQTPRHKVTEMGQEVTMRCQPILGHNTVFWYRQTMMQGLELLAYFRNRAPLDDSGMPKDRFSAEMPDATLATLKIQPSEPRDSAVYFCASGLDPGHFSGYTFGSGTRLTVV.

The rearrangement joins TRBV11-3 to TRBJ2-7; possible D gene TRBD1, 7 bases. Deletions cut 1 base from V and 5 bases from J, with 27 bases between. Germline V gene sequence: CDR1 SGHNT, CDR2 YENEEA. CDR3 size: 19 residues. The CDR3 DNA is TGTGCCAGCAGCTTAGGTTCGGGACAGTCCAAGCGGACTATCAACGAGCAGTACTTC. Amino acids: CASSLGSGQSKRTINEQYF. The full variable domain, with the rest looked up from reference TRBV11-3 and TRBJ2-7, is EAGVVQSPRYKIIEKKQPVAFWCNPISGHNTLYWYLQNLGQGPELLIRYENEEAVDDSQLPKDRFSAERLKGVDSTLKIQPAELGDSAVYLCASSLGSGQSKRTINEQYFGPGTRLTVT.

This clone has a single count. The CDR3 protein is CASSGRTGLDEQYF. The CDR3 bases are TGTGCCAGCAGTGGTCGGACAGGGCTGGACGAGCAGTACTTC. V gene TRBV6-1 combines with J gene TRBJ2-5, with 8 bases that match TRBD1. The J call may not be correct, given that the DNA end is closer to TRBJ2-7. The CDR3 spans 14 residues. Per germline, CDR1 MNHNS and CDR2 SASEGT.

CDR3 amino acids: CASSSHTSGKLYTGELFF. The CDR3 DNA follows: TGTGCCAGCAGCTCCCACACTAGCGGGAAACTCTACACCGGGGAGCTGTTTTTT. The gene calls are TRBV5-4 and TRBJ2-2; TRBD2 matches 10 bases. With V trimmed by 3 bases and J by 3 bases, 11 bases remained unmatched. CDR3 length: 18 residues. Germline loops: CDR1 SGHNT, CDR2 YYREEE (reference sequence).

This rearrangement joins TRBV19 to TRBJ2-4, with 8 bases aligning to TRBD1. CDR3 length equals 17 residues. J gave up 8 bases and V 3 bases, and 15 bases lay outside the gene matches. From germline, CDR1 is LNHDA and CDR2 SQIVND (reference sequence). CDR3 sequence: CASSIILQGALSDIQYF. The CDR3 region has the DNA TGTGCCAGTAGTATCATCCTCCAGGGGGCGCTTTCGGACATTCAGTACTTC.

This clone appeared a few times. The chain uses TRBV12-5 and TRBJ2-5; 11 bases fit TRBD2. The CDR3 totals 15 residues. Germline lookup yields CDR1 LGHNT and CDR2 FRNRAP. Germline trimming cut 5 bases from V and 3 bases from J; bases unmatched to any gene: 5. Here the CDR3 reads CASGQGLADKETQYF. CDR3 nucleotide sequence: TGTGCTAGTGGTCAGGGACTAGCGGATAAAGAGACCCAGTACTTC.

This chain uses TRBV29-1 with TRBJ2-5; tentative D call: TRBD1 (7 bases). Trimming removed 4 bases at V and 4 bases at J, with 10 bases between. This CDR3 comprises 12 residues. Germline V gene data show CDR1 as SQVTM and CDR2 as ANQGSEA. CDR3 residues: CSVVEGAETQYF. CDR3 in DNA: TGCAGCGTTGTGGAGGGGGCAGAGACCCAGTACTTC.

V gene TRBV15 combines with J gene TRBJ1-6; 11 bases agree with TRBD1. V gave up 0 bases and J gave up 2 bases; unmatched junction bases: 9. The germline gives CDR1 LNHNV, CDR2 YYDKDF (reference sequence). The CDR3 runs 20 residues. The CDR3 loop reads CATSRDLGQGVAAYNSPLHF. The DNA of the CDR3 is TGTGCCACCAGCAGAGATCTGGGACAGGGGGTGGCGGCCTATAATTCACCCCTCCACTTT.

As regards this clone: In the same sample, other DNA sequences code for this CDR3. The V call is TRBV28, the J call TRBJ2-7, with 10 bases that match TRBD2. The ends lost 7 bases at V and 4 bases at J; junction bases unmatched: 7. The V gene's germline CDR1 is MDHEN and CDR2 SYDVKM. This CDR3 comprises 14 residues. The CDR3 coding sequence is TGTGCCAGCACCTCTAGCGGGAGAGGGTACGAGCAGTACTTC. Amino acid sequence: CASTSSGRGYEQYF.

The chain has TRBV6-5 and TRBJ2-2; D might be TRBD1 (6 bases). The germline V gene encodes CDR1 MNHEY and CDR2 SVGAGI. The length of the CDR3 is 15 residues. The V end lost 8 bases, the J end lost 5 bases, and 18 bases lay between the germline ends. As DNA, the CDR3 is TGTGCCAGCCTCACCTCGGACAGCGATACCGGGGAGCTGTTTTTT. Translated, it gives CASLTSDSDTGELFF.

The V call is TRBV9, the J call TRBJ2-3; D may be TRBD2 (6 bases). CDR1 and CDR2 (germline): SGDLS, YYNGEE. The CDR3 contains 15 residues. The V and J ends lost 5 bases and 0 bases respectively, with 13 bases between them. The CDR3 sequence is CASRGSGPSTDTQYF. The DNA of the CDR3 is TGTGCCAGCAGGGGTAGCGGACCCAGCACAGATACGCAGTATTTT.

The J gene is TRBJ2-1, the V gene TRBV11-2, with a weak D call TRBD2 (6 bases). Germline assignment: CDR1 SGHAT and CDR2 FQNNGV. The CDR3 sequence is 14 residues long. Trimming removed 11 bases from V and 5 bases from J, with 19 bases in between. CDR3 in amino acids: CAEHRAGINNEQFF. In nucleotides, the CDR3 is TGTGCCGAACATCGGGCGGGAATTAACAATGAGCAGTTCTTC.

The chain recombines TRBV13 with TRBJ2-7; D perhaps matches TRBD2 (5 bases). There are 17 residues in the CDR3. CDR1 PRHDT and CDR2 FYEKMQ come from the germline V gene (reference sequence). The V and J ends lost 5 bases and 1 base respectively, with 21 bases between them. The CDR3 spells CASSLSPGLWGSYEQYF. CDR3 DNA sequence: TGTGCCAGCAGCCTTAGCCCCGGACTGTGGGGATCCTACGAGCAGTACTTC.

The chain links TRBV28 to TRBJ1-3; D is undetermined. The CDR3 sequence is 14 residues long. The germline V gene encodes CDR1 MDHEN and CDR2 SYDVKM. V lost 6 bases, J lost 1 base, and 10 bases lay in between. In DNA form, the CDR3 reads TGTGCCAGCAGGACCACGGGTTCTGGAAACACCATATATTTT. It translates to CASRTTGSGNTIYF.

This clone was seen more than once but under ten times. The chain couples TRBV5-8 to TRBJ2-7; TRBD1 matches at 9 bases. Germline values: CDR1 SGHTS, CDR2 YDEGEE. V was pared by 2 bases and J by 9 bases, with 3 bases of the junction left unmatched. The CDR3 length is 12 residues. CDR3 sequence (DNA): TGTGCCAGCAGCTTAGGACAGGGGATGCAGTACTTC. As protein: CASSLGQGMQYF. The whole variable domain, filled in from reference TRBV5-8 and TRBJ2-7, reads EAGVTQSPTHLIKTRGQQATLRCSPISGHTSVYWYQQALGLGLQFLLWYDEGEERNRGNFPPRFSGRQFPNYSSELNVNALELEDSALYLCASSLGQGMQYFGPGTRLTVT.

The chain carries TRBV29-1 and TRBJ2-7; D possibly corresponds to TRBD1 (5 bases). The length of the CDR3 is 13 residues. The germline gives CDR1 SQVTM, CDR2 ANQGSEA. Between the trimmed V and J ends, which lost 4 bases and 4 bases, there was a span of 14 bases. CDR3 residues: CSVALDRLYEQYF. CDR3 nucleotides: TGCAGCGTTGCTCTCGACAGATTGTACGAGCAGTACTTC.

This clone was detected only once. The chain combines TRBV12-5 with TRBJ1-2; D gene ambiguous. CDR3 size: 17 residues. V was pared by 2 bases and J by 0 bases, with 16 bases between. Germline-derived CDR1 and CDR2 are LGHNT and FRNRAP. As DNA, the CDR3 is TGTGCTAGTGGTTTGACCCTCTCCTGGCAGGCTAACTATGGCTACACCTTC. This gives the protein CASGLTLSWQANYGYTF.

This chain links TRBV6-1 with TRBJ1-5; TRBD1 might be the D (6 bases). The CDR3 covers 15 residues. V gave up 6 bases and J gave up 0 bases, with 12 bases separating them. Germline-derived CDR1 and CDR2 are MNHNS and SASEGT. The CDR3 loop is CASRPQGYSNQPQHF. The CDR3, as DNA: TGTGCCAGCAGACCACAGGGATATAGCAATCAGCCCCAGCATTTT.

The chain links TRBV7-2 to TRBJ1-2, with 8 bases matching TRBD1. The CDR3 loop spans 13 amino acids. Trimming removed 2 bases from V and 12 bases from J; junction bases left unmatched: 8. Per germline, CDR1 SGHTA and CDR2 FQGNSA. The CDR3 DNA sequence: TGTGCCAGCAGCTTAAGACAGGGGTGGGATCACACCTTC. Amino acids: CASSLRQGWDHTF. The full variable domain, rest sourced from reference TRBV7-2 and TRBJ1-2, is GAGVSQSPSNKVTEKGKDVELRCDPISGHTALYWYRQSLGQGLEFLIYFQGNSAPDKSGLPSDRFSAERTGGSVSTLTIQRTQQEDSAVYLCASSLRQGWDHTFGSGTRLTVV.

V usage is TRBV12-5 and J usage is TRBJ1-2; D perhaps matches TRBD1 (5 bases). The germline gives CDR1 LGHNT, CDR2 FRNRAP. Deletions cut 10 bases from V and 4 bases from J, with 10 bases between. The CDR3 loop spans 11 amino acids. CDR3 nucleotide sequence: TGTGCTACGGGGGGATTCTATGGCTACACCTTC. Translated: CATGGFYGYTF.

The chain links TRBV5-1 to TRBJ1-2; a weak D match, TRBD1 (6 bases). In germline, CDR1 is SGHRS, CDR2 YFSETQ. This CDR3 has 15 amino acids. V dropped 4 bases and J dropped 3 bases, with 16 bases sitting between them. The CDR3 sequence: CASSLRTDFDYGYTF. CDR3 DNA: TGCGCCAGCAGCCTAAGGACAGATTTTGACTATGGCTACACCTTC. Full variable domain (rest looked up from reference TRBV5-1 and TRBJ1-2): KAGVTQTPRYLIKTRGQQVTLSCSPISGHRSVSWYQQTPGQGLQFLFEYFSETQRNKGNFPGRFSGRQFSNSRSEMNVSTLELGDSALYLCASSLRTDFDYGYTFGSGTRLTVV.